The 18 T cell receptor beta chains below were found in one sample sequenced in a study of T-cell memory formation after mild COVID-19. TCRdb ran MiXCR on the 5' RACE reads and lists one entry per CDR3 protein. In the table there are roughly 150,000 distinct CDR3 sequences, approximately 25% of which are singletons. The sequenced sample was PBMCs or a T cell subset sorted from them (not recorded which). The receptors shown here come from an adult woman who had mild COVID-19 (a few samples of this study predate the infection). Cell type and time point are not known.

In its sample, this clonotype was seen a few times. V usage is TRBV6-2 or TRBV6-3 and J usage is TRBJ2-7; D perhaps matches TRBD2 (5 bases). The CDR3 is 13 residues long. V was pared by 0 bases and J by 6 bases, with 9 bases between. Germline V lookup: CDR1 MNHEY, CDR2 SVGEGT. CDR3 bases: TGTGCCAGCAGTTACTCGGGAAGCGGCGAGCAGTACTTC. Translating it yields CASSYSGSGEQYF.

This rearrangement joins TRBV9 to TRBJ2-7; TRBD2 aligns across 7 bases. Germline CDR1 and CDR2: SGDLS and YYNGEE. J lost 1 base, V lost 1 base, and 8 bases had no gene match. This CDR3 spans 16 amino acids. Here the CDR3 reads CASSVQASGASYEQYF. In DNA, the CDR3 is TGTGCCAGCAGCGTACAGGCCAGCGGGGCGTCCTACGAGCAGTACTTC.

This clonotype was seen a few times. The rearrangement joins TRBV12-3 or TRBV12-4 to TRBJ2-7, with 13 nucleotides matching TRBD2. The CDR3 totals 14 residues. The junction had 1 base not matched to a gene; V was cut back by 4 bases and J by 4 bases. CDR3 nucleotide sequence: TGTGCCAGCAGTTCGACTAGCGGGAGGTACGAGCAGTACTTC. Residues: CASSSTSGRYEQYF.

This chain connects TRBV24-1 to TRBJ2-1, with 7 positions matching TRBD1. Germline trimming cut 4 bases from V and 8 bases from J; bases unmatched to any gene: 13. Germline loops: CDR1 KGHDR, CDR2 SFDVKD. This CDR3 is 16 amino acids long. In DNA, the CDR3 is TGTGCCACCAGTGAACCGATGGACAGGTTCAACGATGAGCAGTTCTTC. Translation gives CATSEPMDRFNDEQFF.

The chain employs TRBV12-3 or TRBV12-4 and TRBJ2-5; D tentatively reads TRBD1 or TRBD2 (5 bases each). Trimming removed 6 bases at V and 6 bases at J, with 14 bases between. CDR3 length: 13 residues. DNA of the CDR3: TGTGCCAGCAGCCCCTCGGGGCAAAAGACCCAGTACTTC. It translates to CASSPSGQKTQYF.

This clonotype showed up just a few times. This chain links TRBV20-1 with TRBJ2-5, with D tentatively TRBD1 (6 bases). This CDR3 contains 15 residues. V lost 1 base to trimming and J lost 3 bases, with 15 bases between them. Germline CDR1 DFQATT, CDR2 SNEGSKA (reference sequence). The CDR3 DNA is TGCAGTGCTAGAGGGGGGCCTAATTATAAAGAGACCCAGTACTTC. As protein: CSARGGPNYKETQYF.

This sequence joins TRBV25-1 and TRBJ2-7; TRBD2 might be the D (6 bases). Trimming pared 6 bases from V and 5 bases from J, leaving 17 bases between. Germline assignment: CDR1 MGHDK and CDR2 SYGVNS. The CDR3 sequence is 14 residues long. The CDR3 reads CASSPRLGGDEQYF. CDR3 DNA sequence: TGTGCCAGCAGCCCCAGGCTGGGCGGGGACGAGCAGTACTTC.

This clonotype was counted once. V gene TRBV29-1 combines with J gene TRBJ2-1; 8 nucleotides align to TRBD1. The CDR3 runs 15 residues. V shed 2 bases and J 3 bases; nucleotides not matched to a gene: 6. Germline V gene lookup returns CDR1 SQVTM and CDR2 ANQGSEA. This CDR3 reads CSVETGTGSYNEQFF. The CDR3 DNA follows: TGCAGCGTTGAAACCGGGACAGGAAGCTACAATGAGCAGTTCTTC.

The chain recombines TRBV7-9 with TRBJ2-1, with D tentatively TRBD1 (6 bases). Looked up from germline, CDR1 is SEHNR and CDR2 is FQNEAQ (reference sequence). This CDR3 is built from 15 residues. The V end lost 8 bases, the J end lost 7 bases, and 21 bases lay between the germline ends. CDR3 in amino acids: CASGPDSIEGNEQFF. As DNA, the CDR3 is TGTGCCAGCGGGCCGGACAGTATCGAGGGTAATGAGCAGTTCTTC.

The J gene is TRBJ2-3, the V gene TRBV28; no reliable D call. CDR1 MDHEN and CDR2 SYDVKM come from the germline V gene. The length of the CDR3 is 13 residues. The V end lost 3 bases, the J end lost 2 bases, and 6 bases lay between the germline ends. This CDR3 is CASSFYLTDTQYF. The CDR3 bases are TGTGCCAGCAGTTTCTATCTCACAGATACGCAGTATTTT.

In this sample, this clonotype turned up a few times. This rearrangement joins TRBV29-1 to TRBJ1-2; D remains unclear. Trimming removed 4 bases from V and 3 bases from J, with 6 bases in between. Germline-derived CDR1 and CDR2 are SQVTM and ANQGSEA. The CDR3 totals 11 residues. The CDR3 here is CSVALHYGYTF. The CDR3 nucleotides read TGCAGCGTTGCGCTTCACTATGGCTACACCTTC. The full variable domain, its missing parts supplied by reference TRBV29-1 and TRBJ1-2, is SAVISQKPSRDICQRGTSLTIQCQVDSQVTMMFWYRQQPGQSLTLIATANQGSEATYESGFVIDKFPISRPNLTFSTLTVSNMSPEDSSIYLCSVALHYGYTFGSGTRLTVV.

This clonotype was recorded many times. The V and J genes are TRBV3-1 and TRBJ1-2, with D hard to call. Trimming removed 4 bases at V and 2 bases at J, with 20 bases between. The CDR3 is 17 residues long. Per the germline V gene, CDR1 is LGHDT and CDR2 is YNNKEL (reference sequence). CDR3 loop: CASSLAYVGYVNYGYTF. CDR3 coding DNA: TGTGCCAGCAGCCTCGCGTACGTGGGGTACGTGAACTATGGCTACACCTTC.

The chain carries TRBV7-8 and TRBJ2-7; D gene uncertain. Germline loops: CDR1 SGHVS, CDR2 FQNEAQ. Trimming cost V 1 base and J 4 bases, with 11 bases left between them. The CDR3 consists of 14 residues. CDR3 in amino acids: CASSLDGSWYEQYF. As DNA, the CDR3 is TGTGCCAGCAGCTTAGACGGGTCCTGGTACGAGCAGTACTTC.

The rearrangement joins TRBV6-2 or TRBV6-3 to TRBJ2-7; 10 bases agree with TRBD2. The CDR3 totals 15 residues. V lost 0 bases to trimming and J lost 5 bases; unmatched junction nucleotides: 4. Germline V gene lookup returns CDR1 MNHEY and CDR2 SVGEGT. The CDR3 reads CASSYSMLAGDEQYF. The CDR3, as DNA: TGTGCCAGCAGTTACTCGATGCTAGCGGGAGACGAGCAGTACTTC.

This rearrangement joins TRBV7-8 to TRBJ2-7, with D hard to call. CDR3 length: 15 residues. Germline loops: CDR1 SGHVS, CDR2 FQNEAQ. V was shortened by 1 base and J by 5 bases, with 15 bases between the two germline ends. The CDR3, as DNA: TGTGCCAGCAGCTTAGTTACGGATTGGCAGCACGAGCAGTACTTC. It codes for CASSLVTDWQHEQYF.

This clonotype was seen once. The V gene is TRBV7-9, the J gene TRBJ2-1, with D perhaps matching TRBD1 (6 bases). CDR1 is SEHNR, CDR2 FQNEAQ, per germline (reference sequence). Trimming shortened V by 1 base and J by 5 bases, and 15 bases separated the two germline ends. The length of the CDR3 is 16 residues. CDR3 in amino acids: CASSLVLGAANNEQFF. CDR3 sequence (DNA): TGTGCCAGCAGCTTAGTATTGGGGGCAGCGAACAATGAGCAGTTCTTC.

This clonotype was found a few times. J is TRBJ2-7 and V is TRBV20-1; 10 bases line up with TRBD2. The CDR3 sequence is 15 residues long. Germline V gene lookup returns CDR1 DFQATT and CDR2 SNEGSKA (reference sequence). The J segment lost 4 bases and the V segment lost 1 base, leaving 7 bases of the junction unmatched. CDR3 region: CSARAWTSGDYEQYF. CDR3 DNA sequence: TGCAGTGCTAGAGCTTGGACTAGCGGTGATTACGAGCAGTACTTC.

This sequence joins TRBV4-1 and TRBJ2-3; D gene ambiguous. The CDR3 length is 15 residues. Per the germline V gene, CDR1 is MGHRA and CDR2 is YSYEKL. V was trimmed by 1 base and J by 4 bases, leaving 12 bases between them. CDR3 sequence (DNA): TGCGCCAGCAGCCAAGTTTACGGAGTCCCAGATACGCAGTATTTT. Translating gives CASSQVYGVPDTQYF.